These T cell receptor beta chains were read from a single sample in a study of beta chain features in type 1 diabetes. This table comes from immunoSEQ multiplex PCR, and its TCRdb copy is limited to in-frame clones, with some not included. The sample lists just over 600,000 clones, around a sixth occurring once. What was sequenced was naive CD4+ T cells from blood. The receptor source for this set is a man between 18 and 35 years old in good health. Both conserved end residues are part of each CDR3. D genes are given only for firm matches. Clone size appears in some rows only: once, few, many, or a class for an expanded clone.

J gene	V gene	clone size	D gene	CDR3 DNA	CDR3 protein
TRBJ2-6	TRBV19	few	TRBD1	TGTGCCAGTAGTAATCGACAGGGTCTATCTGGGGCCAACGTCCTGACTTTC	CASSNRQGLSGANVLTF
TRBJ1-1	TRBV4-1	.	TRBD1	TGCGCCAGCAGCCAAGGAGTACAGGGGGCGATGAAAGCTTTCTTT	CASSQGVQGAMKAFF
TRBJ2-3	TRBV10-3	few	.	TGTGCCATCACCACCGGGGGGCAAATCAGCACAGATACGCAGTATTTT	CAITTGGQISTDTQYF
TRBJ1-1	TRBV18	.	TRBD1	TGTGCCAGCTCACCACAGCTGGGAGCAGGGGGCGGTTTGGCCACTGAAGCTTTCTTT	CASSPQLGAGGGLATEAFF
TRBJ1-1	TRBV5-4	.	TRBD1	TGTGCCAGCAGCCAGGGGGGACAGGGCCTTGACACTGAAGCTTTCTTT	CASSQGGQGLDTEAFF
TRBJ2-3	TRBV7-3	few	TRBD2	TGTGCCAGCAGCTCGACTAGCGGGGGTACAGATACGCAGTATTTT	CASSSTSGGTDTQYF
TRBJ2-3	TRBV19	few	TRBD2	TGTGCCAGTAGTATTCGAGGTAGCGGGGGGCCGGATACGCAGTATTTT	CASSIRGSGGPDTQYF
TRBJ2-7	TRBV5-4	.	TRBD2	TGTGCCAGCAGCTTGATAGCGGGAGCCCCCAACGAGCAGTACTTC	CASSLIAGAPNEQYF
TRBJ2-7	TRBV4-1	.	TRBD1	TGCGCCAGCAGCCGTCCCGGACAGGGCTACGAGCAGTACTTC	CASSRPGQGYEQYF
TRBJ2-2	TRBV4-3	few	.	TGCGCCAGCAGCCAAGACGCACTTAGGAACACCGGGGAGCTGTTTTTT	CASSQDALRNTGELFF
TRBJ2-7	TRBV7-6	.	.	TGTGCCAGCAGCTTAGGGCAGGGTGGCTACGAGCAGTACTTC	CASSLGQGGYEQYF
TRBJ2-5	TRBV2	few	TRBD1	TGTGCCAGCAGGGCTACAGGGGGAGAGACCCAGTACTTC	CASRATGGETQYF
TRBJ2-7	TRBV7-2	few	.	TGTGCCAGCAGCAAACGACTAGGGGAGTTATACGAGCAGTACTTC	CASSKRLGELYEQYF
TRBJ2-2	TRBV30	.	TRBD1	TGTGCCTGGAGTTTCACAGGGGCCGGGGAGCTGTTTTTT	CAWSFTGAGELFF
TRBJ2-7	TRBV29-1	few	.	TGCAGCGTTGAGGCCCCGGGGCAGGCAGGCGAGCAGTACTTC	CSVEAPGQAGEQYF
TRBJ2-1	TRBV5-1	few	.	TGCGCCAGCAGCTTGAGACAGGCCCGGGATGAGCAGTTCTTC	CASSLRQARDEQFF
TRBJ2-2	TRBV19	.	TRBD2	TGTGCCAGTAGGGGCGGGAGGGCCGTCGGGGAGCTGTTTTTT	CASRGGRAVGELFF
TRBJ1-2	TRBV30	.	TRBD1	TGTGCCTGGAGAGCTCGGGACAGGGGGTTTTATGGCTACACCTTC	CAWRARDRGFYGYTF
TRBJ2-7	TRBV20-1	.	.	TGCAGTGTGTATTACGCCTACGAGCAGTACTTC	CSVYYAYEQYF
TRBJ2-5	TRBV7-3	few	TRBD1	TGTGCCAGCAGTTGGGACAGGGAAGAGACCCAGTACTTC	CASSWDREETQYF
TRBJ1-5	TRBV28	.	.	TGTGCCAGCAGTTTAAGTCGTCAGCCCCAGCATTTT	CASSLSRQPQHF
TRBJ2-2	TRBV4-1	few	TRBD1	TGCGCCAGCAGGCAGGTGGGACAGGGCACCGGGGAGCTGTTTTTT	CASRQVGQGTGELFF
TRBJ2-1	TRBV9	few	TRBD2	TGTGCCAGCAGCCAAACCGGGAGGAGCTCCTACAATGAGCAGTTCTTC	CASSQTGRSSYNEQFF
TRBJ2-3	TRBV5-1	few	.	TGCGCCAGCAGCTCGGACGGCAGGCGAGGCACAGATACGCAGTATTTT	CASSSDGRRGTDTQYF
TRBJ2-3	TRBV7-6	few	.	TGTGCCAGCAGCTTTACGGGGGGCACAGATACGCAGTATTTT	CASSFTGGTDTQYF
TRBJ1-2	TRBV30	few	.	TGTGCCTGGAGTGTCGGCAGGGCTAACTATGGCTACACCTTC	CAWSVGRANYGYTF
TRBJ2-7	TRBV28	few	.	TGTGCCAGCAGTTTGGGTGGCGGCAACTCCTACGAGCAGTACTTC	CASSLGGGNSYEQYF
TRBJ2-3	TRBV10-3	.	.	TGTGCCATCAGCGCACAGTCCACAGATACGCAGTATTTT	CAISAQSTDTQYF
TRBJ2-3	TRBV5-1	.	TRBD1	TGCGCCAGCAGCTTGGGGCACGGCCCGGGACAGGGCGGAGATACGCAGTATTTT	CASSLGHGPGQGGDTQYF
TRBJ1-2	TRBV7-2	.	.	TGTGCCAGCAGCCCGAGTGGGAATGGCTACACCTTC	CASSPSGNGYTF
TRBJ2-2	TRBV28	few	.	TGTGCCAGCAGGGGGCCAGGGTCCGGGGAGCTGTTTTTT	CASRGPGSGELFF
TRBJ1-4	TRBV11-2	.	.	TGTGCCAGCAGCCCCGATGGGGGTGGGGTGTCATTT	CASSPDGGGVSF
TRBJ1-3	TRBV25-1	few	TRBD1	TGTGCCACCAGGGACAGGGGGCCCGGCACCATATATTTT	CATRDRGPGTIYF
TRBJ2-7	TRBV19	few	TRBD1	TGTGCCAGTAGTATAAACAGGGGGCGTTTCTACGAGCAGTACTTC	CASSINRGRFYEQYF
TRBJ1-4	TRBV7-2	.	TRBD1	TGTGCCAGCAGCTTAATGGAAGGGGGCTTAGTAGGTGAAAAACTGTTTTTT	CASSLMEGGLVGEKLFF
TRBJ1-1	TRBV19	few	.	TGTGCCAGTCATTTGGCCGGGACGGTGAACACTGAAGCTTTCTTT	CASHLAGTVNTEAFF
TRBJ2-1	TRBV5-1	few	.	TGCGCCAGCAGCATCTATAGGGCCAGGGTCAGCGATGAGCAGTTCTTC	CASSIYRARVSDEQFF
TRBJ1-2	TRBV5-1	few	.	TGCGCCAGCCCCGTCGGGAGAGGAGCTAACTATGGCTACACCTTC	CASPVGRGANYGYTF
TRBJ2-4	TRBV29-1	.	TRBD2	TGCAGCGTTGTGCGGGGGAAAAACATTCAGTACTTC	CSVVRGKNIQYF
TRBJ1-1	TRBV30	.	.	TGTGCCTGGAGTTCTGACTTTCGAAACACTGAAGCTTTCTTT	CAWSSDFRNTEAFF
TRBJ2-7	TRBV7-9	.	.	TGTGCCAGCAGCTTAGCGGGATTTTTAGCCTACGAGCAGTACTTC	CASSLAGFLAYEQYF
TRBJ2-7	TRBV5-4	.	.	TGTGCCAGCAGCTTCAGCGCTTCATACGAGCAGTACTTC	CASSFSASYEQYF
TRBJ2-5	TRBV7-2	.	TRBD1	TGTGCCAGCAGCTTTACATCGGGACAGCAAGAGACCCAGTACTTC	CASSFTSGQQETQYF
TRBJ2-3	TRBV6-5	few	TRBD2	TGTGCCAGCAGTTACCGCCGGGGGACTACGACAGATACGCAGTATTTT	CASSYRRGTTTDTQYF
TRBJ2-1	TRBV27	.	TRBD1	TGTGCCAGCAGTCCACGCGGGACAGGCGCCTACAATGAGCAGTTCTTC	CASSPRGTGAYNEQFF
TRBJ2-4	TRBV6-6	.	.	TGTGCCAGCAGTTACTCGAGCGGACAGGCCAAAAACATTCAGTACTTC	CASSYSSGQAKNIQYF
TRBJ2-1	TRBV6-5	once	TRBD1	TGTGCCAGCAGTTACCTCAGGGGGAGCTCCTACAATGAGCAGTTCTTC	CASSYLRGSSYNEQFF
TRBJ1-1	TRBV2	.	.	TGTGCCCGTGGGGGTGGGCCCGAAGCTTTCTTT	CARGGGPEAFF
TRBJ2-1	TRBV29-1	.	.	TGCAGCGCCCCCAGCCTCTTCTACAATGAGCAGTTCTTC	CSAPSLFYNEQFF
TRBJ2-1	TRBV5-1	many	.	TGCGCCAGCAGCCTCACCAACAATGAGCAGTTCTTC	CASSLTNNEQFF
TRBJ1-5	TRBV2	.	.	TGTGCCAGCAGTGAAGTAACGGGGGATCAGCCCCAGCATTTT	CASSEVTGDQPQHF
TRBJ1-1	TRBV4-1	few	.	TGCGCCAGCAGCCAATGGCGGCCGGGAGGCACTGAAGCTTTCTTT	CASSQWRPGGTEAFF
TRBJ1-3	TRBV7-9	few	.	TGTGCCAGCAGCTTAGTGGGAAACACCATATATTTT	CASSLVGNTIYF
TRBJ1-1	TRBV30	.	.	TGTGCCGGTTTGACGGGGGTAGGGAACACTGAAGCTTTCTTT	CAGLTGVGNTEAFF
TRBJ1-2	TRBV7-9	few	.	TGTGCCAGCAGCTGGGGCACCCAGATAACCCGAAATGGCTACACCTTC	CASSWGTQITRNGYTF